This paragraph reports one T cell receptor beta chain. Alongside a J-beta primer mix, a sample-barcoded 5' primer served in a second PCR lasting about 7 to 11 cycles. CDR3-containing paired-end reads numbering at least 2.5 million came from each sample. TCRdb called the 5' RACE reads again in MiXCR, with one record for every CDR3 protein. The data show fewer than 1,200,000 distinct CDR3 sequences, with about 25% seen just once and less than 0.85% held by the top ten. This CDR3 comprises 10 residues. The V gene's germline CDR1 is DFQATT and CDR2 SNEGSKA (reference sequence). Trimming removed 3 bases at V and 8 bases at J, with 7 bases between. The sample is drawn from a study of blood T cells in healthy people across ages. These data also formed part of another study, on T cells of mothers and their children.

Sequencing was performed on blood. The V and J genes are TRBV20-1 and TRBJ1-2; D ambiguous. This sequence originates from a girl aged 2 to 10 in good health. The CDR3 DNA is TGCAGTGCTAGCCTTATCGGCTACACCTTC. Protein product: CSASLIGYTF.